The 29 T cell receptor beta chains below were found in one sample sequenced in a study of shared clonotypes between healthy human individuals. Clones were sequenced by immunoSEQ multiplex PCR, and TCRdb holds only the in-frame ones, with some missing. The table has some 2.1 million clones, about 95% seen once. Naive CD8 cells lacked CD45RO, underwent positive selection for CCR7 and left out terminally differentiated effector memory CD45RA+ cells. The sample taken for sequencing was naive CD8+ T cells sorted from blood. These receptors were taken from a man aged 18 to 29 in good health.

This chain connects TRBV29-1 to TRBJ2-7, with TRBD2 identical over 7 bases. CDR1 and CDR2 (germline): SQVTM, ANQGSEA. Losses at the gene ends were 6 bases for V and 2 bases for J; bases not matched to a gene: 7. CDR3 length: 13 residues. CDR3 nucleotides: TGCAGCGTGGCTACTAGCGTTGCCTACGAGCAGTACTTC. This gives the protein CSVATSVAYEQYF.

Concerning this clone itself: Additional DNA sequences in this sample encode the identical CDR3. The genes are TRBV9 and TRBJ2-1, with 7 bases that match TRBD2. Germline assignment: CDR1 SGDLS and CDR2 YYNGEE. This CDR3 is 13 amino acids long. The trim removed 3 bases at V and 4 bases at J, leaving 1 base unmatched. CDR3: CASSGSGYNEQFF. The CDR3 DNA reads TGTGCCAGCAGCGGTAGCGGGTACAATGAGCAGTTCTTC. The variable domain in full, completed from reference TRBV9 and TRBJ2-1, reads DSGVTQTPKHLITATGQRVTLRCSPRSGDLSVYWYQQSLDQGLQFLIQYYNGEERAKGNILERFSAQQFPDLHSELNLSSLELGDSALYFCASSGSGYNEQFFGPGTRLTVL.

Remarks on this clone: The sample carries other DNA sequences with the same CDR3. The chain joins TRBV30 to TRBJ2-3; 7 bases are shared with TRBD2. CDR1 is GTSNPN and CDR2 is SVGIG in the germline V gene (reference sequence). CDR3 length equals 14 residues. V lost 2 bases, J lost 2 bases, and 4 bases stayed unmatched. CDR3 in DNA: TGTGCCTGGAGTTTAAGCGGGGTCACAGATACGCAGTATTTT. It translates to CAWSLSGVTDTQYF.

This chain connects TRBV4-1 to TRBJ2-7; the D gene is possibly TRBD1 (6 bases). The CDR3 consists of 15 residues. V was clipped by 4 bases and J by 0 bases, with 13 bases between them. CDR1 and CDR2 from the germline V gene are MGHRA and YSYEKL. CDR3 bases: TGCGCCAGCAGCCCTACAGGGCCGAGCTCCTACGAGCAGTACTTC. This codes for CASSPTGPSSYEQYF.

The V gene is TRBV4-3, the J gene TRBJ2-5; tentatively, D is TRBD1 or TRBD2 (5 bases each). Germline V gene sequence: CDR1 LGHNA, CDR2 YSLEER. This CDR3 contains 17 residues. Between the trimmed V and J ends, which lost 0 bases and 3 bases, there was a span of 17 bases. The CDR3 DNA sequence: TGCGCCAGCAGCCAAGATTTATTGGAGGAGACAGAAGAGACCCAGTACTTC. The encoded protein is CASSQDLLEETEETQYF.

J is TRBJ2-2 and V is TRBV5-4; 7 nucleotides line up with TRBD2. The CDR3 has 16 amino acids. Germline V gene data show CDR1 as SGHNT and CDR2 as YYREEE (reference sequence). J lost 5 bases, V lost 6 bases, and 13 bases had no gene match. CDR3 in DNA: TGTGCCAGCACCCCTAGTGCGGGGGATTTAACCGGGGAGCTGTTTTTT. This encodes CASTPSAGDLTGELFF.

The chain employs TRBV6-5 and TRBJ1-5, with 7 bases matching TRBD1. The germline gives CDR1 MNHEY, CDR2 SVGAGI. With V trimmed by 5 bases and J by 5 bases, 9 bases remained unmatched. The CDR3 spans 15 residues. CDR3 sequence (DNA): TGTGCCAGCAGTCCCTTTGACAGGGCCGATCAGCCCCAGCATTTT. Translating it yields CASSPFDRADQPQHF.

This chain connects TRBV5-5 to TRBJ2-7; 8 bases are a match to TRBD2. Losses at the gene ends were 1 base for V and 0 bases for J; bases not matched to a gene: 6. Looked up from germline, CDR1 is SGHKS and CDR2 is YYEKEE (reference sequence). The CDR3 spans 16 residues. DNA of the CDR3: TGTGCCAGCAGCTTGTCAACTAGCGGTTTCTCCTACGAGCAGTACTTC. As protein: CASSLSTSGFSYEQYF.

This rearrangement joins TRBV9 to TRBJ2-1; the match to TRBD2 covers 7 bases. In germline, CDR1 is SGDLS, CDR2 YYNGEE. With 3 bases clipped from V and 9 bases from J, the junction kept 3 bases outside the gene matches. This CDR3 spans 12 amino acids. For the CDR3, the DNA is TGTGCCAGCAGCGCTACTAGCGCTGAGCAGTTCTTC. Protein product: CASSATSAEQFF. Full variable domain (missing parts from reference TRBV9 and TRBJ2-1): DSGVTQTPKHLITATGQRVTLRCSPRSGDLSVYWYQQSLDQGLQFLIQYYNGEERAKGNILERFSAQQFPDLHSELNLSSLELGDSALYFCASSATSAEQFFGPGTRLTVL.

This clone was counted a single time. This chain connects TRBV6-5 to TRBJ2-1; D might be TRBD1 (6 bases). V shed 5 bases and J shed 6 bases, with 11 bases lying between them. The CDR3 contains 13 residues. Per germline, CDR1 MNHEY and CDR2 SVGAGI. The chain's CDR3 is CASSPSGVNEQFF. In DNA form, the CDR3 reads TGTGCCAGCAGTCCTTCAGGGGTCAATGAGCAGTTCTTC.

The rearrangement uses TRBV2 and TRBJ1-4; D is possibly TRBD1 (5 bases). Trimming removed 9 bases from V and 6 bases from J, with 23 bases in between. CDR3 length equals 16 residues. Germline assignment: CDR1 SNHLY and CDR2 FYNNEI. The CDR3 is CASKPGPGLPDEKLFF. For the CDR3, the DNA is TGTGCCAGTAAACCGGGGCCCGGGTTACCGGATGAAAAACTGTTTTTT.

This sequence joins TRBV4-3 and TRBJ1-4; 8 bases align to TRBD1. CDR3 length: 16 residues. Per germline, CDR1 LGHNA and CDR2 YSLEER. V shed 1 base and J 8 bases; nucleotides not matched to a gene: 9. CDR3 nucleotides: TGCGCCAGCAGCCAAGTCACAACAGGGGGTCGAGAAAAACTGTTTTTT. This translates into CASSQVTTGGREKLFF.

J is TRBJ1-4 and V is TRBV30, with unresolved D. The germline V gene encodes CDR1 GTSNPN and CDR2 SVGIG (reference sequence). This CDR3 has 13 residues. V was shortened by 4 bases and J by 4 bases, with 10 bases between the two germline ends. The CDR3 nucleotides are TGTGCCTGGACCTTAAGTAATAATGAAAAACTGTTTTTT. Its protein product is CAWTLSNNEKLFF.

The chain joins TRBV2 to TRBJ2-3; no clear D gene. This CDR3 spans 13 amino acids. V gave up 2 bases and J gave up 4 bases, with 7 bases separating them. Germline lookup yields CDR1 SNHLY and CDR2 FYNNEI. CDR3 nucleotide sequence: TGTGCCAGCAGTGAATGGGCCTCAGATACGCAGTATTTT. This translates into CASSEWASDTQYF.

The chain combines TRBV29-1 with TRBJ2-4; 10 nucleotides agree with TRBD2. V shed 5 bases and J 5 bases; nucleotides not matched to a gene: 3. Germline assignment: CDR1 SQVTM and CDR2 ANQGSEA. The CDR3 is 13 amino acids. CDR3: CSVLGLAENIQYF. In nucleotides, the CDR3 is TGCAGCGTTCTCGGACTAGCGGAAAACATTCAGTACTTC.

The chain has TRBV27 and TRBJ2-2; D unclear. Trimming took 5 bases from V and 5 from J, leaving 15 bases between them. Germline loops: CDR1 MNHEY, CDR2 SMNVEV (reference sequence). The length of the CDR3 is 15 residues. CDR3: CASSPEMGLTGELFF. CDR3 nucleotides: TGTGCCAGCAGTCCGGAGATGGGGTTAACCGGGGAGCTGTTTTTT.

V and J are TRBV5-6 and TRBJ2-3; D is unresolved. Deletions cut 2 bases from V and 5 bases from J, with 12 bases between. Germline assignment: CDR1 SGHDT and CDR2 YYEEEE. The CDR3 has 14 amino acids. The CDR3 protein is CASSFLDWEDTQYF. The CDR3 DNA reads TGTGCCAGCAGCTTCTTAGACTGGGAAGATACGCAGTATTTT.

This clone was seen just once. The chain carries TRBV27 and TRBJ1-2; D is uncertain. Germline V gene data show CDR1 as MNHEY and CDR2 as SMNVEV (reference sequence). This CDR3 spans 13 amino acids. V lost 0 bases to trimming and J lost 8 bases, with 10 bases between them. CDR3 in amino acids: CASSLSSYGGYTF. The CDR3 region has the DNA TGTGCCAGCAGTTTATCGAGCTACGGAGGCTACACCTTC.

V and J are TRBV11-2 and TRBJ2-7, with 7 nucleotides matching TRBD2. The junction had 8 bases not matched to a gene; V was cut back by 3 bases and J by 0 bases. The CDR3 consists of 16 residues. Germline CDR1 and CDR2: SGHAT and FQNNGV. DNA for the CDR3: TGTGCCAGCAGCTTGACTCGGGGGGTTAGCTCCTACGAGCAGTACTTC. Amino acid sequence: CASSLTRGVSSYEQYF. Full variable domain (rest looked up from reference TRBV11-2 and TRBJ2-7): EAGVAQSPRYKIIEKRQSVAFWCNPISGHATLYWYQQILGQGPKLLIQFQNNGVVDDSQLPKDRFSAERLKGVDSTLKIQPAKLEDSAVYLCASSLTRGVSSYEQYFGPGTRLTVT.

This chain links TRBV6-6 with TRBJ2-7, with a weak D call TRBD1 (6 bases). Trimming pared 4 bases from V and 2 bases from J, leaving 15 bases between. Germline V gene lookup returns CDR1 MNHNY and CDR2 SVGAGI (reference sequence). The CDR3 loop spans 15 amino acids. CDR3 sequence reads: CASSFADSQAYEQYF. The CDR3 nucleotides read TGTGCCAGCAGTTTCGCGGACAGTCAGGCCTACGAGCAGTACTTC.

Comment on this clone: The sample has other DNA sequences that encode this CDR3 too. The chain carries TRBV29-1 and TRBJ2-1; no clear D. From germline, CDR1 is SQVTM and CDR2 ANQGSEA. The CDR3 totals 12 residues. V was pared by 2 bases and J by 4 bases, with 6 bases between. The CDR3 loop reads CSVERVYNEQFF. CDR3 bases: TGCAGCGTTGAACGGGTGTACAATGAGCAGTTCTTC.

The chain uses TRBV6-5 and TRBJ2-1; perhaps TRBD2 as D (7 bases). The CDR3 contains 16 residues. Germline CDR1 is MNHEY and CDR2 is SVGAGI. Trimming cost V 2 bases and J 7 bases, with 18 bases left between them. The CDR3 DNA is TGTGCCAGCAGTTACCTTGCAGGGGAGGGAAAAAATGAGCAGTTCTTC. Amino acids: CASSYLAGEGKNEQFF.

This clone was observed once. The chain combines TRBV4-1 with TRBJ2-7; 9 bases match TRBD2. Per the germline V gene, CDR1 is MGHRA and CDR2 is YSYEKL. The CDR3 length is 13 residues. Trimming took 6 bases from V and 0 from J; bases not matched to a gene: 0. CDR3 in DNA: TGCGCCAGCAGAGCGGGAGGCTCCTACGAGCAGTACTTC. It yields the protein CASRAGGSYEQYF.

A note on this clone: Other nucleotide sequences in the sample specify the same CDR3. This chain joins TRBV29-1 and TRBJ2-7; D may be TRBD2 (5 bases). The germline gives CDR1 SQVTM, CDR2 ANQGSEA. The CDR3 spans 13 residues. Trimming removed 6 bases from V and 0 bases from J, with 12 bases in between. CDR3 sequence: CSVASGSSYEQYF. The CDR3 DNA sequence: TGCAGCGTGGCAAGCGGAAGCTCCTACGAGCAGTACTTC.

Remarks on this clone: The same CDR3 arises from other DNA sequences in this sample as well. This sequence joins TRBV7-9 and TRBJ1-1, with D possibly TRBD1 on 6 matching bases. This CDR3 is 15 amino acids long. Trimming pared 0 bases from V and 0 bases from J, leaving 8 bases between. The germline CDR1 and CDR2 sequences are SEHNR and FQNEAQ (reference sequence). In DNA, the CDR3 is TGTGCCAGCAGCTTAGCGGGGGGCCTGAACACTGAAGCTTTCTTT. Protein: CASSLAGGLNTEAFF.

A note on this clone: Other DNA sequences in the sample encode the same CDR3. The chain couples TRBV2 to TRBJ1-2; possibly TRBD1 for D (5 bases). This CDR3 is 13 amino acids long. V lost 1 base, J lost 3 bases, and 6 bases lay in between. CDR1 and CDR2 (germline): SNHLY, FYNNEI. The CDR3 sequence is CASSEVGDYGYTF. Written as DNA, the CDR3 is TGTGCCAGCAGTGAAGTGGGGGACTATGGCTACACCTTC.

Here the CDR3 reads CASSLTYGALDGYTF. The CDR3 nucleotides are TGTGCCAGCAGCTTAACGTATGGGGCTTTGGATGGCTACACCTTC. The rearrangement joins TRBV7-3 to TRBJ1-2; possibly TRBD1 for D (5 bases). Germline CDR1 reads SGHTA; CDR2 reads FQGTGA. Trimming took 0 bases from V and 6 from J, leaving 14 bases between them. This CDR3 contains 15 residues.

The V and J genes are TRBV6-4 and TRBJ2-3; weak D call: TRBD2 (6 bases). The germline gives CDR1 MRHNA, CDR2 SNTAGT. CDR3 length equals 14 residues. V lost 6 bases, J lost 5 bases, and 15 bases lay in between. The CDR3 coding sequence is TGTGCCAGCAGGACTAGGGTCTACGGAGATACGCAGTATTTT. It encodes CASRTRVYGDTQYF.

A note on this clone: One end of the junction does not line up with germline, which may come from a read error. J is TRBJ2-1 and V is TRBV7-7, with TRBD2 matching 14 bases. Germline values: CDR1 SSHAT, CDR2 FNYEAQ (reference sequence). The CDR3 sequence is 15 residues long. The CDR3 spells CASSLGLAGGREQFF. DNA of the CDR3: TGTGCTAGCAGCCTTGGACTAGCGGGGGGACGGGAGCAGTTCTTC.